Shown below are 29 T cell receptor beta chains from a single sample sequenced in a study of regulatory dendritic cells for organ transplantation. The repertoire was sequenced with immunoSEQ multiplex PCR; TCRdb's copy has only in-frame clones and lacks some. The data hold tens of thousands of clones, with 80% to 85% observed a single time. The specimen sequenced was naive CD4+ T cells from blood. Subset reported: CD45RA+ naive T cells. The receptor set was obtained from a human donor in good health.

This clone was found once. The chain couples TRBV19 to TRBJ1-4, with 11 nucleotides matching TRBD1. This CDR3 contains 14 residues. Trimming at V came to 5 bases and at J to 8 bases, leaving 4 bases not matched to a gene. Germline V gene lookup returns CDR1 LNHDA and CDR2 SQIVND (reference sequence). The CDR3 nucleotides are TGTGCCAGTAGTCCGGGACAGGGGGTCGAAAAACTGTTTTTT. Translation: CASSPGQGVEKLFF.

The chain combines TRBV5-4 with TRBJ2-3; weak D call: TRBD2 (5 bases). The germline V gene encodes CDR1 SGHNT and CDR2 YYREEE (reference sequence). Deletions cut 5 bases from V and 0 bases from J, with 10 bases between. CDR3 length: 14 amino acids. The CDR3 DNA follows: TGTGCCAGCAGGTCTGACTATAGCACAGATACGCAGTATTTT. The encoded protein is CASRSDYSTDTQYF. The full variable domain, rest sourced from reference TRBV5-4 and TRBJ2-3, is ETGVTQSPTHLIKTRGQQVTLRCSSQSGHNTVSWYQQALGQGPQFIFQYYREEENGRGNFPPRFSGLQFPNYSSELNVNALELDDSALYLCASRSDYSTDTQYFGPGTRLTVL.

This chain uses TRBV25-1 with TRBJ2-1, with TRBD1 matching 8 bases. The trim removed 4 bases at V and 9 bases at J, leaving 8 bases unmatched. There are 14 residues in the CDR3. Germline assignment: CDR1 MGHDK and CDR2 SYGVNS. CDR3 sequence reads: CASSGRQGPSEQFF. In DNA, the CDR3 is TGTGCCAGCAGTGGACGACAGGGGCCTAGTGAGCAGTTCTTC. Complete variable domain (other parts from reference TRBV25-1 and TRBJ2-1): EADIYQTPRYLVIGTGKKITLECSQTMGHDKMYWYQQDPGMELHLIHYSYGVNSTEKGDLSSESTVSRIRTEHFPLTLESARPSHTSQYLCASSGRQGPSEQFFGPGTRLTVL.

This chain joins TRBV6-6 and TRBJ2-3; perhaps TRBD2 as D (7 bases). There are 16 residues in the CDR3. Deletions cut 5 bases from V and 2 bases from J, with 17 bases between. Per the germline V gene, CDR1 is MNHNY and CDR2 is SVGAGI (reference sequence). CDR3 in DNA: TGTGCCAGCAGTCCGGGGGGCCCTAGCGCCACAGATACGCAGTATTTT. Amino acids: CASSPGGPSATDTQYF.

The rearrangement links TRBV5-4 to TRBJ2-1; 8 bases are shared with TRBD1. Trimming removed 4 bases from V and 0 bases from J; junction bases left unmatched: 3. CDR1 and CDR2 (germline): SGHNT, YYREEE (reference sequence). The CDR3 is 15 residues long. The CDR3 sequence is CASSPDRGSYNEQFF. The CDR3 DNA reads as TGTGCCAGCAGCCCCGACAGGGGCTCCTACAATGAGCAGTTCTTC. The entire variable domain, with the rest obtained from reference TRBV5-4 and TRBJ2-1, is as follows: ETGVTQSPTHLIKTRGQQVTLRCSSQSGHNTVSWYQQALGQGPQFIFQYYREEENGRGNFPPRFSGLQFPNYSSELNVNALELDDSALYLCASSPDRGSYNEQFFGPGTRLTVL.

Written as DNA, the CDR3 is TGTGCCAGCAGCTCCCCGGGACTGGCGAACACCGGGGAGCTGTTTTTT. Encoded protein: CASSSPGLANTGELFF. The chain has TRBV7-9 and TRBJ2-2; a weak D match, TRBD2 (6 bases). V lost 4 bases and J lost 0, with 12 bases in between. This CDR3 region has 16 residues. Germline assignment: CDR1 SEHNR and CDR2 FQNEAQ (reference sequence). Using reference TRBV7-9 and TRBJ2-2 for the parts outside the CDR3, the full variable domain is DTGVSQNPRHKITKRGQNVTFRCDPISEHNRLYWYRQTLGQGPEFLTYFQNEAQLEKSRLLSDRFSAERPKGSFSTLEIQRTEQGDSAMYLCASSSPGLANTGELFFGEGSRLTVL.

V gene TRBV5-5 combines with J gene TRBJ2-7; perhaps TRBD2 as D (6 bases). The CDR3 consists of 15 residues. Trimming removed 3 bases from V and 3 bases from J, with 16 bases in between. Germline V gene lookup returns CDR1 SGHKS and CDR2 YYEKEE (reference sequence). CDR3 in amino acids: CASSYPGLGIYEQYF. CDR3 sequence (DNA): TGTGCCAGCAGCTACCCGGGACTGGGCATCTACGAGCAGTACTTC.

V gene TRBV10-2 combines with J gene TRBJ2-7; 11 bases line up with TRBD1. The CDR3 length is 13 residues. The trim removed 8 bases at V and 5 bases at J, leaving 5 bases unmatched. Germline-derived CDR1 and CDR2 are WSHSY and SAAADI. This CDR3 is CASSRTGGNEQYF. The CDR3 DNA is TGCGCCAGCTCCAGGACAGGGGGCAACGAGCAGTACTTC.

The chain employs TRBV18 and TRBJ1-1; TRBD1 matches 8 bases. The CDR3 consists of 14 residues. The junction had 3 bases not matched to a gene; V was cut back by 3 bases and J by 3 bases. Germline CDR1 KGHSH, CDR2 LQKENI. The CDR3 spells CASSPTGGDTEAFF. The CDR3 region has the DNA TGTGCCAGCTCACCTACAGGGGGGGACACTGAAGCTTTCTTT.

The chain has TRBV5-6 and TRBJ2-1; no clear D gene. Trimming took 0 bases from V and 0 from J, leaving 13 bases between them. The CDR3 covers 17 residues. The germline V gene has CDR1 SGHDT and CDR2 YYEEEE. CDR3 loop: CASSLVIAPYSYNEQFF. CDR3 DNA: TGTGCCAGCAGCTTGGTTATAGCCCCGTACTCCTACAATGAGCAGTTCTTC. The full variable domain, rest sourced from reference TRBV5-6 and TRBJ2-1, is DAGVTQSPTHLIKTRGQQVTLRCSPKSGHDTVSWYQQALGQGPQFIFQYYEEEERQRGNFPDRFSGHQFPNYSSELNVNALLLGDSALYLCASSLVIAPYSYNEQFFGPGTRLTVL.

The chain employs TRBV5-4 and TRBJ2-3, with 15 bases matching TRBD2. The CDR3 sequence is 17 residues long. V gave up 3 bases and J gave up 5 bases; unmatched junction bases: 7. From germline, CDR1 is SGHNT and CDR2 YYREEE (reference sequence). The CDR3 spells CASSSRTSGGALDTQYF. The CDR3 nucleotides read TGTGCCAGCAGCTCGCGGACTAGCGGGGGGGCCCTAGATACGCAGTATTTT.

The gene calls are TRBV6-1 and TRBJ1-2; D gene uncertain. Germline V gene sequence: CDR1 MNHNS, CDR2 SASEGT. The CDR3 runs to 11 residues. Trimming stripped 5 bases from V and 7 bases from J, with 8 bases between. CDR3 loop: CASSSTSGYTF. CDR3 nucleotide sequence: TGTGCCAGCAGTAGCACTAGTGGCTACACCTTC.

This chain links TRBV4-2 with TRBJ2-2; 7 positions match TRBD1. CDR1 and CDR2 (germline): LGHNA, YNFKEQ. This CDR3 has 17 amino acids. Trimming removed 0 bases from V and 2 bases from J; junction bases left unmatched: 6. CDR3 protein: CASSQDATGLNTGELFF. As DNA, the CDR3 is TGTGCCAGCAGCCAAGACGCGACAGGGCTAAACACCGGGGAGCTGTTTTTT.

The rearrangement joins TRBV9 to TRBJ2-1, with a possible D match to TRBD2 (7 bases). Trimming cost V 0 bases and J 1 base, with 14 bases left between them. Germline CDR1 SGDLS, CDR2 YYNGEE. This CDR3 has 17 residues. CDR3 bases: TGTGCCAGCAGCGTAGCGGGGGGCCCACCATCCTACAATGAGCAGTTCTTC. It specifies CASSVAGGPPSYNEQFF.

The chain recombines TRBV19 with TRBJ1-2; TRBD1 might be the D (6 bases). CDR3 length: 14 amino acids. Germline loops: CDR1 LNHDA, CDR2 SQIVND (reference sequence). The CDR3 bases are TGTGTCTCTTCGTCTAGTGGGGGCGGCTATGGCTACACCTTC. Translation gives CVSSSSGGGYGYTF. Supplemented by reference TRBV19 and TRBJ1-2, the full variable domain reads DGGITQSPKYLFRKEGQNVTLSCEQNLNHDAMYWYRQDPGQGLRLIYYSQIVNDFQKGDIAEGYSVSREKKESFPLTVTSAQKNPTAFYLCVSSSSGGGYGYTFGSGTRLTVV.

The chain has TRBV2 and TRBJ2-7; D remains unclear. The V end lost 7 bases, the J end lost 6 bases, and 13 bases lay between the germline ends. Germline V lookup: CDR1 SNHLY, CDR2 FYNNEI. This CDR3 comprises 12 residues. The CDR3 loop is CASKILPLEQYF. In nucleotides, the CDR3 is TGTGCCAGCAAAATTCTACCGCTCGAGCAGTACTTC.

This clone was counted only a few times. The chain couples TRBV5-1 to TRBJ1-2; 12 positions match TRBD1. This CDR3 is built from 17 residues. The germline gives CDR1 SGHRS, CDR2 YFSETQ. The V and J ends lost 0 bases and 4 bases, in that order; junction bases with no gene match: 7. In DNA, the CDR3 is TGCGCCAGCAGCTTGGATGGGACAGGGGGCAGGGGCTATGGCTACACCTTC. Encoded protein: CASSLDGTGGRGYGYTF.

The genes are TRBV7-2 and TRBJ2-7, with 11 bases aligning to TRBD2. The length of the CDR3 is 14 residues. J gave up 4 bases and V 5 bases, and 4 bases lay outside the gene matches. Germline V gives CDR1 SGHTA, CDR2 FQGNSA. This chain's CDR3 is CASSLSSGGYEQYF. The CDR3 DNA is TGTGCCAGCAGCCTTTCTAGCGGGGGGTACGAGCAGTACTTC. Full variable domain (remainder filled in from reference TRBV7-2 and TRBJ2-7): GAGVSQSPSNKVTEKGKDVELRCDPISGHTALYWYRQSLGQGLEFLIYFQGNSAPDKSGLPSDRFSAERTGGSVSTLTIQRTQQEDSAVYLCASSLSSGGYEQYFGPGTRLTVT.

V gene TRBV29-1 combines with J gene TRBJ2-1; D uncertain. Germline lookup yields CDR1 SQVTM and CDR2 ANQGSEA. Trimming left V 6 bases short and J 4 bases short, with 19 bases between. The CDR3 is 15 residues long. CDR3 DNA: TGCAGCGTGGAGTGGGTGTTGGAGAAGTACAATGAGCAGTTCTTC. Residues: CSVEWVLEKYNEQFF.

This clone was observed once. This chain joins TRBV9 and TRBJ2-3; D might be TRBD2 (6 bases). The CDR3 length is 15 residues. Between the trimmed V and J ends, which lost 0 bases and 8 bases, there was a span of 16 bases. CDR1 and CDR2 from the germline V gene are SGDLS and YYNGEE. CDR3 loop: CASSVASAPPGTQYF. In DNA, the CDR3 is TGTGCCAGCAGCGTAGCTAGCGCTCCCCCCGGTACGCAGTATTTT.

The chain joins TRBV7-2 to TRBJ2-7; possibly TRBD1 for D (6 bases). Germline loops: CDR1 SGHTA, CDR2 FQGNSA. The CDR3 has 16 amino acids. With 5 bases removed from V and 5 bases from J, the gap between germline ends came to 22 bases. The CDR3 nucleotides read TGTGCCAGCAGCCCTGGACAGACCAGATCGATAGACGAGCAGTACTTC. Translated: CASSPGQTRSIDEQYF.

The chain uses TRBV19 and TRBJ2-1; 8 bases align to TRBD2. CDR1 is LNHDA and CDR2 is SQIVND in the germline V gene (reference sequence). The CDR3 is 15 amino acids. The ends lost 8 bases at V and 5 bases at J; junction bases unmatched: 11. CDR3 amino acids: CASALGGAGDNEQFF. The CDR3 coding sequence is TGTGCCAGTGCCCTCGGGGGAGCGGGGGACAATGAGCAGTTCTTC.

This clone was detected once. The chain combines TRBV9 with TRBJ2-3; TRBD2 aligns across 9 bases. J lost 6 bases, V lost 0 bases, and 8 bases had no gene match. Germline CDR1 is SGDLS and CDR2 is YYNGEE. The CDR3 totals 16 residues. CDR3 DNA: TGTGCCAGCAGCGTAGGCCCAAACAGCGGGGGGGATACGCAGTATTTT. Protein product: CASSVGPNSGGDTQYF.

The chain carries TRBV5-5 and TRBJ2-1; 16 nucleotides match TRBD2. Germline V gene data show CDR1 as SGHKS and CDR2 as YYEKEE (reference sequence). The V segment lost 4 bases and the J segment 10 bases; nucleotides outside the gene matches: 2. The length of the CDR3 is 14 residues. This CDR3 is CASSTGLAGGEQFF. DNA of the CDR3: TGTGCCAGCAGCACGGGACTAGCGGGGGGGGAGCAGTTCTTC.

Here the CDR3 DNA reads TGTGCCAGCAGCTTCGGGGGAAGCTACGAGCAGTACTTC. Translation: CASSFGGSYEQYF. V is TRBV7-9 and J is TRBJ2-7, with D perhaps TRBD2 (6 bases). V lost 3 bases to trimming and J lost 3 bases, with 9 bases between them. Germline V gene data show CDR1 as SEHNR and CDR2 as FQNEAQ (reference sequence). The CDR3 has 13 amino acids.

V and J are TRBV27 and TRBJ2-7; 7 nucleotides line up with TRBD2. Germline CDR1 and CDR2: MNHEY and SMNVEV (reference sequence). The CDR3 sequence is 15 residues long. Losses at the gene ends were 5 bases for V and 3 bases for J; bases not matched to a gene: 10. For the CDR3, the DNA is TGTGCCAGCAGTCTAGGACTAGGATCCTACTACGAGCAGTACTTC. The encoded protein is CASSLGLGSYYEQYF.

The gene calls are TRBV19 and TRBJ2-1, with D perhaps matching TRBD2 (6 bases). Per the germline V gene, CDR1 is LNHDA and CDR2 is SQIVND (reference sequence). The CDR3 is 14 residues long. Trimming stripped 1 base from V and 10 bases from J, with 14 bases between. The CDR3 is CASSIGLDIKEQFF. The CDR3 DNA reads TGTGCCAGTAGTATAGGACTAGATATCAAGGAGCAGTTCTTC.

The rearrangement uses TRBV5-1 and TRBJ2-7; D may be TRBD1 (8 bases). The V end was cut by 3 bases, the J end by 2 bases, with 15 bases between. The CDR3 extends over 15 amino acids. The germline CDR1 and CDR2 sequences are SGHRS and YFSETQ. The CDR3 is CASSSGGTGAYEQYF. The CDR3 DNA is TGCGCCAGCAGCTCCGGGGGGACAGGTGCCTACGAGCAGTACTTC.

The chain combines TRBV6-1 with TRBJ2-2, with 8 bases lining up with TRBD2. The CDR3 runs to 14 residues. CDR1 is MNHNS and CDR2 is SASEGT in the germline V gene. J gave up 1 base and V 7 bases, and 2 bases lay outside the gene matches. CDR3 nucleotide sequence: TGTGCCAGCAACCTAGCGGGGAACACCGGGGAGCTGTTTTTT. As protein: CASNLAGNTGELFF.